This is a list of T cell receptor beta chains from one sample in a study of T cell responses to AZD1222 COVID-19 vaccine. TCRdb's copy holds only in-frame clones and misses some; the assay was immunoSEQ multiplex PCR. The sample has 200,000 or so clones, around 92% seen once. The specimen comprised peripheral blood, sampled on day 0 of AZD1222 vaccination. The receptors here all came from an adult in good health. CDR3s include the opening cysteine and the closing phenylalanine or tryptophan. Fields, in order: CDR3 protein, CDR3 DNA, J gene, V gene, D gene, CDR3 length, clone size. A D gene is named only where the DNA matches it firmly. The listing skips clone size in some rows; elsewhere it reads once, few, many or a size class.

CDR3 protein: CASSQSSRGSLYEQYF
CDR3 DNA: TGTGCCAGCAGCCAATCGTCCAGGGGATCCCTCTACGAGCAGTACTTC
J gene: TRBJ2-7
V gene: TRBV4-2
D gene: .
CDR3 length: 16
clone size: .

CDR3 protein: CASSLYGGNTEAFF
CDR3 DNA: TGTGCCAGCAGTTTATACGGGGGGAACACTGAAGCTTTCTTT
J gene: TRBJ1-1
V gene: TRBV28
D gene: .
CDR3 length: 14
clone size: .

CDR3 protein: CASSSQGDTEAFF
CDR3 DNA: TGTGCCAGCAGCTCCCAGGGGGACACTGAAGCTTTCTTT
J gene: TRBJ1-1
V gene: TRBV7-2
D gene: TRBD1
CDR3 length: 13
clone size: .

CDR3 protein: CASSLNKDTQYF
CDR3 DNA: TGTGCCAGCAGCCTAAACAAAGATACGCAGTATTTT
J gene: TRBJ2-3
V gene: TRBV14
D gene: .
CDR3 length: 12
clone size: .

CDR3 protein: CATSSRGEETQYF
CDR3 DNA: TGTGCCACCAGTTCGCGGGGGGAAGAGACCCAGTACTTC
J gene: TRBJ2-5
V gene: TRBV24-1
D gene: TRBD2
CDR3 length: 13
clone size: .

CDR3 protein: CASSPRTGPNNEQFF
CDR3 DNA: TGTGCCAGCAGCCCCAGGACAGGGCCGAACAATGAGCAGTTCTTC
J gene: TRBJ2-1
V gene: TRBV2
D gene: TRBD1
CDR3 length: 15
clone size: .

CDR3 protein: CASSLYREPSNQPQHF
CDR3 DNA: TGTGCCAGTAGTCTCTACAGGGAACCGAGCAATCAGCCCCAGCATTTT
J gene: TRBJ1-5
V gene: TRBV19
D gene: .
CDR3 length: 16
clone size: .

CDR3 protein: CAWIGRNRPREQFF
CDR3 DNA: TGTGCCTGGATCGGACGGAACCGACCCCGGGAGCAGTTCTTC
J gene: TRBJ2-1
V gene: TRBV30
D gene: .
CDR3 length: 14
clone size: .

CDR3 protein: CASSRPGTGGNEQFF
CDR3 DNA: TGTGCCAGCAGCCGGCCCGGGACAGGGGGAAATGAGCAGTTCTTC
J gene: TRBJ2-1
V gene: TRBV11-3
D gene: TRBD1
CDR3 length: 15
clone size: .

CDR3 protein: CASSLRGKAFF
CDR3 DNA: TGTGCCAGCAGCTTGAGGGGAAAAGCTTTCTTT
J gene: TRBJ1-1
V gene: TRBV5-4
D gene: .
CDR3 length: 11
clone size: .

CDR3 protein: CASSLGPLDTQYF
CDR3 DNA: TGCGCCAGCAGCTTGGGGCCGTTAGATACGCAGTATTTT
J gene: TRBJ2-3
V gene: TRBV5-1
D gene: .
CDR3 length: 13
clone size: .

CDR3 protein: CASSYVRGLGNTIYF
CDR3 DNA: TGTGCCAGCAGTTACGTCAGGGGGCTTGGAAACACCATATATTTT
J gene: TRBJ1-3
V gene: TRBV6-6
D gene: TRBD1
CDR3 length: 15
clone size: .

CDR3 protein: CASSTRQLMNTEAFF
CDR3 DNA: TGTGCCAGCAGTACTCGACAGCTCATGAACACTGAAGCTTTCTTT
J gene: TRBJ1-1
V gene: TRBV27
D gene: .
CDR3 length: 15
clone size: .

CDR3 protein: CSVELGHKPYEQYF
CDR3 DNA: TGCAGCGTTGAATTAGGACATAAACCCTACGAGCAGTACTTC
J gene: TRBJ2-7
V gene: TRBV29-1
D gene: .
CDR3 length: 14
clone size: .

CDR3 protein: CASTSRTSNQPQHF
CDR3 DNA: TGTGCCAGCACCAGTAGGACCAGCAATCAGCCCCAGCATTTT
J gene: TRBJ1-5
V gene: TRBV21-1
D gene: .
CDR3 length: 14
clone size: .

CDR3 protein: CASSLVTATDTQYF
CDR3 DNA: TGTGCCAGCAGCTTAGTTACAGCGACAGATACGCAGTATTTT
J gene: TRBJ2-3
V gene: TRBV7-8
D gene: .
CDR3 length: 14
clone size: .

CDR3 protein: CASSQWLKSNQPQHF
CDR3 DNA: TGCGCCAGCAGCCAATGGCTCAAGAGCAATCAGCCCCAGCATTTT
J gene: TRBJ1-5
V gene: TRBV4-1
D gene: .
CDR3 length: 15
clone size: .

CDR3 protein: CASSFAKFGTEAFF
CDR3 DNA: TGTGCCAGCAGTTTCGCCAAATTCGGTACTGAAGCTTTCTTT
J gene: TRBJ1-1
V gene: TRBV6-2/TRBV6-3
D gene: .
CDR3 length: 14
clone size: .

CDR3 protein: CAGKRGVNYGYTF
CDR3 DNA: TGTGCCGGAAAGAGGGGGGTTAACTATGGCTACACCTTC
J gene: TRBJ1-2
V gene: TRBV5-8
D gene: .
CDR3 length: 13
clone size: .

CDR3 protein: CASEGKPEKLFF
CDR3 DNA: TGTGCCAGCGAGGGGAAACCTGAAAAACTGTTTTTT
J gene: TRBJ1-4
V gene: TRBV2
D gene: .
CDR3 length: 12
clone size: .

CDR3 protein: CASSLRTAGNTIYF
CDR3 DNA: TGTGCCAGCAGCTTGAGGACAGCTGGAAACACCATATATTTT
J gene: TRBJ1-3
V gene: TRBV5-5
D gene: .
CDR3 length: 14
clone size: few

CDR3 protein: CASSRDKNTEAFF
CDR3 DNA: TGTGCCAGCAGCCGGGACAAGAACACTGAAGCTTTCTTT
J gene: TRBJ1-1
V gene: TRBV6-5
D gene: .
CDR3 length: 13
clone size: .

CDR3 protein: CASSPASGSYEQYF
CDR3 DNA: TGTGCCAGCTCACCGGCTAGCGGGAGCTACGAGCAGTACTTC
J gene: TRBJ2-7
V gene: TRBV18
D gene: TRBD2
CDR3 length: 14
clone size: .

CDR3 protein: CASNPFMNTEAFF
CDR3 DNA: TGTGCCAGCAACCCGTTTATGAACACTGAAGCTTTCTTT
J gene: TRBJ1-1
V gene: TRBV2
D gene: .
CDR3 length: 13
clone size: .

CDR3 protein: CATSDLGRRVEQPQHF
CDR3 DNA: TGTGCCACCAGTGATTTAGGACGCCGGGTGGAGCAGCCCCAGCATTTT
J gene: TRBJ1-5
V gene: TRBV24-1
D gene: .
CDR3 length: 16
clone size: .

CDR3 protein: CASSPGTGGTEPQHF
CDR3 DNA: TGTGCCAGCTCACCAGGAACAGGGGGTACCGAGCCCCAGCATTTT
J gene: TRBJ1-5
V gene: TRBV18
D gene: TRBD1
CDR3 length: 15
clone size: few

CDR3 protein: CASSPGTGDREAFF
CDR3 DNA: TGTGCCAGCTCACCCGGGACGGGAGACAGGGAAGCTTTCTTT
J gene: TRBJ1-1
V gene: TRBV18
D gene: .
CDR3 length: 14
clone size: .

CDR3 protein: CASSEQEAVGYTF
CDR3 DNA: TGTGCCAGCAGTGAACAGGAGGCGGTCGGCTACACCTTC
J gene: TRBJ1-2
V gene: TRBV2
D gene: .
CDR3 length: 13
clone size: .

CDR3 protein: CASRSQETQYF
CDR3 DNA: TGTGCCAGCAGATCACAAGAGACCCAGTACTTC
J gene: TRBJ2-5
V gene: TRBV28
D gene: .
CDR3 length: 11
clone size: .

CDR3 protein: CASSQGVNTEAFF
CDR3 DNA: TGCGCCAGCAGCCAAGGCGTGAACACTGAAGCTTTCTTT
J gene: TRBJ1-1
V gene: TRBV4-1
D gene: .
CDR3 length: 13
clone size: .

CDR3 protein: CASSLNTEAFF
CDR3 DNA: TGTGCCAGCAGCTTGAACACTGAAGCTTTCTTT
J gene: TRBJ1-1
V gene: TRBV7-8
D gene: .
CDR3 length: 11
clone size: .

CDR3 protein: CASSVHSNQPQHF
CDR3 DNA: TGTGCCAGCAGCGTACACAGCAATCAGCCCCAGCATTTT
J gene: TRBJ1-5
V gene: TRBV9
D gene: .
CDR3 length: 13
clone size: few

CDR3 protein: CASSSSRGEETQYF
CDR3 DNA: TGTGCCAGCAGCTCATCTCGGGGTGAAGAGACCCAGTACTTC
J gene: TRBJ2-5
V gene: TRBV9
D gene: .
CDR3 length: 14
clone size: few

CDR3 protein: CASSLIGGKMNTEAFF
CDR3 DNA: TGTGCCAGCAGCTTAATAGGGGGGAAAATGAACACTGAAGCTTTCTTT
J gene: TRBJ1-1
V gene: TRBV7-3
D gene: .
CDR3 length: 16
clone size: .

CDR3 protein: CASSRQGHTDTQYF
CDR3 DNA: TGTGCCAGCAGCCGACAGGGGCACACAGATACGCAGTATTTT
J gene: TRBJ2-3
V gene: TRBV6-5
D gene: TRBD1
CDR3 length: 14
clone size: .

CDR3 protein: CASSRDRYYGYTF
CDR3 DNA: TGCGCCAGCAGCCGGGACCGATACTATGGCTACACCTTC
J gene: TRBJ1-2
V gene: TRBV4-3
D gene: .
CDR3 length: 13
clone size: few

CDR3 protein: CASSLGQGAETQYF
CDR3 DNA: TGTGCCAGCAGCTTAGGCCAGGGGGCCGAGACCCAGTACTTC
J gene: TRBJ2-5
V gene: TRBV5-6
D gene: TRBD1
CDR3 length: 14
clone size: .

CDR3 protein: CAWSGGGATEAFF
CDR3 DNA: TGTGCCTGGAGTGGAGGGGGCGCGACTGAAGCTTTCTTT
J gene: TRBJ1-1
V gene: TRBV30
D gene: TRBD1
CDR3 length: 13
clone size: .

CDR3 protein: CASSPEEGRGFF
CDR3 DNA: TGTGCCAGCAGCCCCGAAGAGGGGCGGGGTTTCTTT
J gene: TRBJ1-1
V gene: TRBV12-3/TRBV12-4
D gene: .
CDR3 length: 12
clone size: .

CDR3 protein: CASSLWRGSSYNSPLHF
CDR3 DNA: TGTGCCAGCAGTTTATGGAGAGGGAGCTCCTATAATTCACCCCTCCACTTT
J gene: TRBJ1-6
V gene: TRBV28
D gene: .
CDR3 length: 17
clone size: .

CDR3 protein: CASYEGREQYF
CDR3 DNA: TGTGCCAGCTACGAGGGACGCGAGCAGTACTTC
J gene: TRBJ2-7
V gene: TRBV6-5
D gene: .
CDR3 length: 11
clone size: .

CDR3 protein: CASSLFGEIRTEAFF
CDR3 DNA: TGTGCCAGCAGTTTATTCGGGGAAATACGGACTGAAGCTTTCTTT
J gene: TRBJ1-1
V gene: TRBV28
D gene: .
CDR3 length: 15
clone size: .

CDR3 protein: CSASTGGAYGYTF
CDR3 DNA: TGCAGTGCTAGTACAGGGGGCGCTTATGGCTACACCTTC
J gene: TRBJ1-2
V gene: TRBV20-1
D gene: TRBD1
CDR3 length: 13
clone size: .

CDR3 protein: CASSLAVSRGNTGELFF
CDR3 DNA: TGTGCCAGCAGCTTAGCGGTTAGCAGGGGTAACACCGGGGAGCTGTTTTTT
J gene: TRBJ2-2
V gene: TRBV7-2
D gene: .
CDR3 length: 17
clone size: .

CDR3 protein: CATQGGTAITGELFF
CDR3 DNA: TGCGCCACCCAGGGGGGGACGGCGATCACCGGGGAGCTGTTTTTT
J gene: TRBJ2-2
V gene: TRBV5-1
D gene: .
CDR3 length: 15
clone size: .

CDR3 protein: CAWSVPRGSTNEKLFF
CDR3 DNA: TGTGCCTGGAGTGTGCCCAGGGGAAGTACTAATGAAAAACTGTTTTTT
J gene: TRBJ1-4
V gene: TRBV30
D gene: .
CDR3 length: 16
clone size: .

CDR3 protein: CASFGEGQPQHF
CDR3 DNA: TGTGCCAGTTTCGGGGAGGGTCAGCCCCAGCATTTT
J gene: TRBJ1-5
V gene: TRBV2
D gene: .
CDR3 length: 12
clone size: .

CDR3 protein: CAWESYPAGGADYYGYTF
CDR3 DNA: TGTGCCTGGGAATCCTACCCGGCAGGGGGCGCGGATTACTATGGCTACACCTTC
J gene: TRBJ1-2
V gene: TRBV30
D gene: TRBD1
CDR3 length: 18
clone size: .

CDR3 protein: CASNVKGVTEAFF
CDR3 DNA: TGTGCCAGCAATGTGAAGGGGGTAACTGAAGCTTTCTTT
J gene: TRBJ1-1
V gene: TRBV21-1
D gene: .
CDR3 length: 13
clone size: once

CDR3 protein: CASSWTGTGGSEQYF
CDR3 DNA: TGTGCCAGCAGCTGGACCGGGACAGGGGGCAGCGAGCAGTACTTC
J gene: TRBJ2-7
V gene: TRBV6-5
D gene: TRBD1
CDR3 length: 15
clone size: .

CDR3 protein: CASTPLKAAAPHF
CDR3 DNA: TGTGCCAGCACTCCCCTAAAGGCAGCCGCCCCGCATTTT
J gene: TRBJ1-5
V gene: TRBV2
D gene: .
CDR3 length: 13
clone size: .

CDR3 protein: CASSQGNTEAFF
CDR3 DNA: TGTGCCAGCAGCCAGGGGAACACTGAAGCTTTCTTT
J gene: TRBJ1-1
V gene: TRBV11-2
D gene: .
CDR3 length: 12
clone size: once

CDR3 protein: CASSLRSPNQPQHF
CDR3 DNA: TGTGCCAGCAGTTTAAGGTCACCCAATCAGCCCCAGCATTTT
J gene: TRBJ1-5
V gene: TRBV27
D gene: .
CDR3 length: 14
clone size: .

CDR3 protein: CASRRSQGAYAEAFF
CDR3 DNA: TGTGCCAGCAGGCGTTCACAGGGGGCTTATGCTGAAGCTTTCTTT
J gene: TRBJ1-1
V gene: TRBV6-5
D gene: TRBD1
CDR3 length: 15
clone size: .

CDR3 protein: CASSNGQYNEQFF
CDR3 DNA: TGTGCCAGCAGCAACGGACAGTACAATGAGCAGTTCTTC
J gene: TRBJ2-1
V gene: TRBV7-9
D gene: .
CDR3 length: 13
clone size: .

CDR3 protein: CASSLGPVSSGNTIYF
CDR3 DNA: TGTGCCAGTAGCCTTGGGCCGGTGAGCTCTGGAAACACCATATATTTT
J gene: TRBJ1-3
V gene: TRBV19
D gene: .
CDR3 length: 16
clone size: .

CDR3 protein: CASSLAAPLNTEAFF
CDR3 DNA: TGTGCCAGCAGCTTGGCGGCCCCCTTGAACACTGAAGCTTTCTTT
J gene: TRBJ1-1
V gene: TRBV11-1
D gene: .
CDR3 length: 15
clone size: .

CDR3 protein: CASSLVAESSYNSPLHF
CDR3 DNA: TGCGCCAGCAGCTTGGTGGCGGAGAGCTCCTATAATTCACCCCTCCACTTT
J gene: TRBJ1-6
V gene: TRBV5-1
D gene: .
CDR3 length: 17
clone size: once

CDR3 protein: CASSPGQGKAEKLFF
CDR3 DNA: TGTGCCAGCAGCCCGGGACAGGGGAAAGCCGAAAAACTGTTTTTT
J gene: TRBJ1-4
V gene: TRBV7-9
D gene: TRBD1
CDR3 length: 15
clone size: .